This TCR beta chain was identified during a study of cytomegalovirus exposure and HLA in healthy donors. Study-level information: Roughly 179 million T cells yielded 100 million or so unique TCR beta sequences, as an earlier analysis found. Study-wide results and caveats: The classifier was said to identify cytomegalovirus status with high specificity and sensitivity. An analysis was carried out later, and it reportedly showed fewer N-insertions in an Asian-associated ancestry cluster than the approximately 680-donor mean. According to the study, some 160 TCR beta chains were cytomegalovirus-associated.

V dropped 2 bases and J dropped 3 bases, with 16 bases sitting between them. The V gene's germline CDR1 is LNHNV and CDR2 YYDKDF (reference sequence). The CDR3 is 16 amino acids. On this clone itself: What it recognizes is unknown.

Vbeta (60) and Jbeta (13) primers were used in the PCR. The data were produced by immunoSEQ multiplex PCR, yet TCRdb's version contains in-frame clones alone and is incomplete. The sample carries 150,000 to 200,000 clones, roughly 80% recorded once. The chain uses TRBV15 and TRBJ1-2; D perhaps matches TRBD1 (5 bases). This TCR was recovered from a woman younger than 35 in good health and CMV-seronegative. The sequenced sample consisted of PBMCs. The CDR3 coding sequence is TGTGCCACCAGCAGACCAAGCCAGGGTCCCTACTATGGCTACACCTTC. Protein product: CATSRPSQGPYYGYTF.